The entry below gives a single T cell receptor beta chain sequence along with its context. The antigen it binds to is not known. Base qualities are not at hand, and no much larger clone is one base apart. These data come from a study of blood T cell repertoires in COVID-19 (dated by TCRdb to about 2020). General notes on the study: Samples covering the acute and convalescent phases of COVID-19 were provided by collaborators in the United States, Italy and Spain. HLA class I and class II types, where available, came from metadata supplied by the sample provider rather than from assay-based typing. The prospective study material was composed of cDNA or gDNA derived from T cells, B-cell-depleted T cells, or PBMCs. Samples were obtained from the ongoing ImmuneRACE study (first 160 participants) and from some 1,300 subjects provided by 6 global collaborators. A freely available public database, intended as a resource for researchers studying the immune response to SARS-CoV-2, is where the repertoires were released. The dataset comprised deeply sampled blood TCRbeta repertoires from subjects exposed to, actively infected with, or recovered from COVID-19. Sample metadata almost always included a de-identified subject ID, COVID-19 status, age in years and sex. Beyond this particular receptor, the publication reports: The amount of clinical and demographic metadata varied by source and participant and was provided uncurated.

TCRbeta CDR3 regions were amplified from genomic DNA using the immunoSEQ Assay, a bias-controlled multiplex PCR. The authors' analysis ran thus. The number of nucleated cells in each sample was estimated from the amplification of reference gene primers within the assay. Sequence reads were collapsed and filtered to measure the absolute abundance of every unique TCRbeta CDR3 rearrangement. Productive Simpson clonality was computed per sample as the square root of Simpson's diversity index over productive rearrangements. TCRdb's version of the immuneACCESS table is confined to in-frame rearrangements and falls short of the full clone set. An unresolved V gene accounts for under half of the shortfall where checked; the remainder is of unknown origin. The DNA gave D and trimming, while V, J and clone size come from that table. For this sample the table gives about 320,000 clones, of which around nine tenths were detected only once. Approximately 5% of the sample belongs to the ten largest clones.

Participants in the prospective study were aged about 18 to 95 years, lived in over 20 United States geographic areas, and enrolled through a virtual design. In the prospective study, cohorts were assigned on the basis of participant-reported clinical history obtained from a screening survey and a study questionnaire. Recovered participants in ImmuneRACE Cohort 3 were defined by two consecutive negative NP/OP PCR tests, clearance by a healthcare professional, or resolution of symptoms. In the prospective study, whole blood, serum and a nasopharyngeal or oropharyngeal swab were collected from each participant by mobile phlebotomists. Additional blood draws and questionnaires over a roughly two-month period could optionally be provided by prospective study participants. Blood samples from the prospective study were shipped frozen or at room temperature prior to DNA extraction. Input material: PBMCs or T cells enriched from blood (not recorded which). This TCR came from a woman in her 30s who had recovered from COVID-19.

The DNA reads as follows: TGTGCCAGCAGTGCTTCCAGAGGAGACACTGAAGCTTTCTTT. It translates as CASSASRGDTEAFF. The V and J genes are TRBV25-1 and TRBJ1-1; too little of a D gene remains to name it. V is pared back by 4 bases and J by 3 bases, with 12 bases lying between the germline termini. CDR1 and CDR2 are drawn from the germline V gene: MGHDK, SYGVNS. Including cysteine and phenylalanine, the CDR3 has 14 amino acids. The sequence is cut down to CDR3 DNA, 42 bases in frame from base 1.